Shown below are 17 T cell receptor beta chains from a single sample sequenced in a study of CD8+ T cells in alopecia areata. The authors extracted RNA and reverse transcribed it into cDNA as the sequencing template. Clones were sequenced by immunoSEQ multiplex PCR, and TCRdb holds only the in-frame ones, with some missing. The data show more than 200,000 clones, roughly 69% seen once. Material: CD4+ T cells sorted from blood, obtained at week 0. These receptors were obtained from a human donor with alopecia areata.

Only one count was recorded for this clone. This chain connects TRBV9 to TRBJ2-3; D remains ambiguous. This CDR3 comprises 15 residues. V was clipped by 0 bases and J by 2 bases, with 10 bases between them. CDR1 and CDR2 from the germline V gene are SGDLS and YYNGEE. The DNA of the CDR3 is TGTGCCAGCAGCGTAGTTGGGCAGATCACAGATACGCAGTATTTT. Translating it yields CASSVVGQITDTQYF.

This clone was observed a few times. This chain links TRBV29-1 with TRBJ1-2; tentative D call: TRBD1 (5 bases). CDR3 length: 15 amino acids. Trimming cost V 4 bases and J 0 bases, with 15 bases left between them. CDR1 is SQVTM and CDR2 is ANQGSEA in the germline V gene. This chain's CDR3 is CSVAQLSRANYGYTF. The CDR3 bases are TGCAGCGTTGCCCAGTTATCCAGGGCTAACTATGGCTACACCTTC.

This clone was detected only a few times. The genes are TRBV30 and TRBJ2-5; D might be TRBD2 (6 bases). Germline assignment: CDR1 GTSNPN and CDR2 SVGIG (reference sequence). The CDR3 is 12 residues long. V was cut by 2 bases and J by 4 bases, with 8 bases left in between. The CDR3 region is CAWSKGGETQYF. The CDR3 bases are TGTGCCTGGAGTAAGGGAGGAGAGACCCAGTACTTC.

Points on this clone: This specimen includes other DNA sequences encoding the same CDR3. The rearrangement links TRBV18 to TRBJ2-5; D gene unclear. The V end was cut by 0 bases, the J end by 5 bases, with 7 bases between. The CDR3 is 13 residues long. CDR1 is KGHSH and CDR2 is LQKENI in the germline V gene. CDR3 residues: CASSPPGRETQYF. The DNA of the CDR3 is TGTGCCAGCTCACCACCCGGGCGGGAGACCCAGTACTTC.

The chain combines TRBV29-1 with TRBJ2-1; D possibly corresponds to TRBD2 (6 bases). V was trimmed by 6 bases and J by 5 bases, leaving 20 bases between them. The CDR3 spans 15 residues. The germline gives CDR1 SQVTM, CDR2 ANQGSEA. CDR3 bases: TGCAGCGTCCGAAACCTCGGGACTTTTGACAATGAGCAGTTCTTC. Translated: CSVRNLGTFDNEQFF.

This chain uses TRBV9 with TRBJ1-2; TRBD1 agrees at 10 bases. With 1 base clipped from V and 6 bases from J, the junction kept 9 bases outside the gene matches. The germline CDR1 and CDR2 sequences are SGDLS and YYNGEE. This CDR3 region has 16 residues. The CDR3: CASSVTPGQGNNGYTF. The CDR3 DNA is TGTGCCAGCAGCGTAACACCGGGACAGGGGAACAATGGCTACACCTTC.

In DNA, the CDR3 is TGTGCCTGGAACGATGGGGGGTTCCCTGAAGCTTTCTTT. It yields the protein CAWNDGGFPEAFF. The J gene is TRBJ1-1, the V gene TRBV30; a weak D match, TRBD1 (5 bases). The CDR3 runs 13 residues. The V end was cut by 4 bases, the J end by 6 bases, with 15 bases between. From germline, CDR1 is GTSNPN and CDR2 SVGIG (reference sequence).

V gene TRBV27 combines with J gene TRBJ1-6, with a possible D match to TRBD1 (5 bases). The CDR3 is 15 amino acids. Looked up from germline, CDR1 is MNHEY and CDR2 is SMNVEV (reference sequence). Trimming took 3 bases from V and 8 from J, leaving 14 bases between them. The CDR3 sequence: CASSLEPGPHSPLHF. Here the CDR3 DNA reads TGTGCCAGCAGTTTGGAGCCGGGACCGCATTCACCCCTCCACTTT.

This clone showed up just a few times. The J gene is TRBJ1-4, the V gene TRBV4-2; 9 nucleotides agree with TRBD1. Trimming at V came to 4 bases and at J to 4 bases, leaving 7 bases not matched to a gene. The CDR3 contains 16 residues. The germline V gene has CDR1 LGHNA and CDR2 YNFKEQ. CDR3 loop: CASSPTGGLNNEKLFF. Written as DNA, the CDR3 is TGTGCCAGCAGCCCGACAGGGGGTCTCAATAATGAAAAACTGTTTTTT.

The table lists this clone with a few counts. This chain joins TRBV29-1 and TRBJ2-3; D perhaps matches TRBD2 (6 bases). The CDR3 spans 12 residues. The V end lost 7 bases, the J end lost 5 bases, and 13 bases lay between the germline ends. The germline V gene has CDR1 SQVTM and CDR2 ANQGSEA. The CDR3 sequence is CSEEGPVDTQYF. DNA for the CDR3: TGCAGCGAGGAGGGGCCAGTAGATACGCAGTATTTT.

The CDR3 nucleotides are TGCAGCGTTATAACTTACAATGAGCAGTTCTTC. Its translation is CSVITYNEQFF. V usage is TRBV29-1 and J usage is TRBJ2-1; D remains unclear. Per the germline V gene, CDR1 is SQVTM and CDR2 is ANQGSEA. There are 11 residues in the CDR3. V was pared by 5 bases and J by 4 bases, with 6 bases between.

This chain links TRBV6-8 with TRBJ2-6; D possibly corresponds to TRBD1 (6 bases). This CDR3 comprises 16 residues. CDR1 and CDR2 from the germline V gene are MNHGY and SAAAGT. V dropped 11 bases and J dropped 0 bases, with 17 bases sitting between them. CDR3 residues: CAGEDRKLSGANVLTF. The CDR3 DNA sequence: TGTGCCGGGGAAGACAGGAAACTCTCTGGGGCCAACGTCCTGACTTTC.

This clone was observed a single time. This chain links TRBV7-2 with TRBJ2-1; D remains ambiguous. Trimming stripped 8 bases from V and 4 bases from J, with 12 bases between. The CDR3 covers 13 residues. Germline-derived CDR1 and CDR2 are SGHTA and FQGNSA. This CDR3 reads CASGRPPYNEQFF. The CDR3 DNA follows: TGTGCCAGCGGCCGCCCCCCTTACAATGAGCAGTTCTTC.

The rearrangement joins TRBV30 to TRBJ1-1; D remains unclear. The V gene's germline CDR1 is GTSNPN and CDR2 SVGIG (reference sequence). Deletions cut 1 base from V and 10 bases from J, with 13 bases between. The CDR3 consists of 12 residues. The chain's CDR3 is CAWSEETTGAFF. Here the CDR3 DNA reads TGTGCCTGGAGTGAAGAAACTACCGGAGCTTTCTTT.

This sequence joins TRBV5-1 and TRBJ1-4; no firm D call. The CDR3 extends over 13 amino acids. The V and J ends lost 2 bases and 4 bases respectively, with 6 bases between them. Germline V gene lookup returns CDR1 SGHRS and CDR2 YFSETQ. The CDR3 sequence is CASSFNVNEKLFF. CDR3 coding DNA: TGCGCCAGCAGCTTTAACGTTAATGAAAAACTGTTTTTT.

This clone appeared a single time. The genes are TRBV5-6 and TRBJ1-6, with TRBD1 as a possible D gene (6 bases). The germline V gene has CDR1 SGHDT and CDR2 YYEEEE. The CDR3 totals 14 residues. Trimming took off 4 bases at V and 7 bases at J, with 12 bases between the two ends. For the CDR3, the DNA is TGTGCCAGCAGCCGCCGGACAGCAAATTCACCCCTCCACTTT. It specifies CASSRRTANSPLHF.

In regard to this clone: A much larger clonotype is one base distant, so this may be a read error. The sample contains more than one DNA sequence encoding this CDR3. J is TRBJ2-3 and V is TRBV27; D unresolved. The germline V gene encodes CDR1 MNHEY and CDR2 SMNVEV (reference sequence). The CDR3 sequence is 12 residues long. The germline V and J ends were trimmed by 2 bases and 3 bases, with 3 bases remaining between them. CDR3 residues: CASSLGTDTQYF. The CDR3 DNA is TGTGCCAGCAGTTTAGGGACAGATACGCAGTATTTT.